Following are 29 T cell receptor beta chains from one sample sequenced in a study of T cell clonality in common variable immunodeficiency. Profiled with immunoSEQ multiplex PCR; TCRdb holds only in-frame clones, not every one. The repertoire has some 40,000 clones, none seen only once; the ten largest take 0.68%. The sequenced sample was peripheral blood mononuclear cells. These receptors were taken from a person aged 18 to 70 in good health.

This clone has at least ten counts. The read halts 3 residues ahead of the CDR3 end, with the missing end drawn from the germline J gene. The chain recombines TRBV5-4 with TRBJ2-5, with 9 bases fitting TRBD1. Trimming at V came to 1 base and at J to 5 bases, leaving 6 bases not matched to a gene. This CDR3 region has 15 residues. Germline loops: CDR1 SGHNT, CDR2 YYREEE (reference sequence). This CDR3 reads CASSLSDRGLETQYF. CDR3 DNA, as far as it was read: TGTGCCAGCAGCTTGAGTGACAGGGGGTTGGAGACC.

The table lists this clone with many counts. The read terminates 3 residues ahead of where the CDR3 ends, so the germline J gene completes it. The chain carries TRBV19 and TRBJ1-1, with a tentative D call TRBD1 (5 bases). The V gene lost 7 bases and the J gene lost 2 bases, with 14 bases spanning the gap. This CDR3 is 14 amino acids long. CDR1 LNHDA and CDR2 SQIVND come from the germline V gene (reference sequence). The CDR3 sequence is CASTRGRVNTEAFF. The DNA read from the CDR3 is TGTGCCAGTACGCGGGGCAGGGTTAACACTGAA.

The sample holds many counts of this clone. From the germline J gene comes the end of the CDR3, since the read stops 3 residues before it. V usage is TRBV6-1 and J usage is TRBJ2-7; a weak D match, TRBD1 (6 bases). The germline V gene encodes CDR1 MNHNS and CDR2 SASEGT. V gave up 2 bases and J gave up 2 bases, with 13 bases separating them. CDR3 length equals 15 residues. Here the CDR3 reads CASSEPYRVTYEQYF. CDR3 DNA, as far as it was read: TGTGCCAGCAGTGAACCTTACAGGGTAACCTACGAG.

This clone has ten or more counts. From the germline J gene comes the end of the CDR3, since the read stops 3 residues before it. The rearrangement uses TRBV7-2 and TRBJ2-7; D gene uncertain. CDR1 and CDR2 (germline): SGHTA, FQGNSA. Trimming pared 2 bases from V and 1 base from J, leaving 12 bases between. The CDR3 is made up of 15 amino acids. The CDR3 reads CASSLNPAGSYEQYF. The covered CDR3 bases are TGTGCCAGCAGCTTAAACCCCGCCGGGTCCTACGAG.

This clone was found many times. With the read ending 3 residues before the CDR3 end, the germline J gene is used to fill in that end. The chain joins TRBV13 to TRBJ2-5; 8 nucleotides match TRBD2. The CDR3 extends over 16 amino acids. V gave up 1 base and J gave up 4 bases; unmatched junction bases: 8. CDR1 and CDR2 from the germline V gene are PRHDT and FYEKMQ (reference sequence). The covered CDR3 bases are TGTGCCAGCAGCTTAGACGGAGCGGGAGTCTCAGAGACC. Translated, it gives CASSLDGAGVSET. From start to end, the CDR3 is CASSLDGAGVSETQYF.

This clone was seen many times. The read finishes 3 residues shy of the CDR3 end, and the germline J gene is used to complete it. The chain links TRBV5-5 to TRBJ1-5; D call uncertain. CDR1 and CDR2 from the germline V gene are SGHKS and YYEKEE (reference sequence). The CDR3 length is 15 residues. Trimming left V 4 bases short and J 2 bases short, with 13 bases between. This CDR3 reads CASSLWSVGNQPQHF. The sequenced CDR3 bases are TGTGCCAGCAGCCTATGGAGCGTGGGCAATCAGCCC.

The table lists this clone with many counts. Read data end 3 residues before the CDR3 end; the end is taken from the germline J gene. This chain joins TRBV28 and TRBJ1-2; a weak D match, TRBD1 (5 bases). This CDR3 has 12 residues. Germline lookup yields CDR1 MDHEN and CDR2 SYDVKM. V was pared by 8 bases and J by 5 bases, with 12 bases between. CDR3 DNA (partial): TGTGCCAGCGGCGACAGAGATTATGGC. Amino acids: CASGDRDYG. In full, the CDR3 reads CASGDRDYGYTF.

This clone has a count of ten or more. The read ends 3 residues shy of where the CDR3 ends; the end is completed using the germline J gene. The chain uses TRBV5-1 and TRBJ2-7, with 7 bases lining up with TRBD1. V shed 0 bases, J shed 2 bases, and the junction held 8 bases outside the gene matches. From germline, CDR1 is SGHRS and CDR2 YFSETQ. The CDR3 loop spans 16 amino acids. This CDR3 reads CASSLGGGTLTYEQYF. The CDR3 DNA, read in part, is TGCGCCAGCAGCTTGGGAGGGGGCACGCTTACCTACGAG. The variable domain in full, with the rest retrieved from reference TRBV5-1 and TRBJ2-7, is KAGVTQTPRYLIKTRGQQVTLSCSPISGHRSVSWYQQTPGQGLQFLFEYFSETQRNKGNFPGRFSGRQFSNSRSEMNVSTLELGDSALYLCASSLGGGTLTYEQYFGPGTRLTVT.

This clone showed up many times. The CDR3 is cut off 3 residues early in the read; its end comes from the germline J gene. This chain connects TRBV11-3 to TRBJ1-1, with D perhaps matching TRBD1 (6 bases). The CDR3 is 14 residues long. Trimming cost V 4 bases and J 2 bases, with 11 bases left between them. Germline V gene lookup returns CDR1 SGHNT and CDR2 YENEEA. The sequenced CDR3 bases are TGTGCCAGCAGCTACGGACAGACAAACACTGAA. The encoded protein is CASSYGQTNTE. The entire CDR3 is CASSYGQTNTEAFF.

This clone was recorded at least ten times. The observed sequence ends 3 residues before the CDR3 terminus, with the missing tail filled in from the germline J gene. This rearrangement joins TRBV14 to TRBJ2-5; D might be TRBD2 (5 bases). Trimming pared 0 bases from V and 5 bases from J, leaving 10 bases between. Germline CDR1 is SGHDN and CDR2 is FVKESK. The CDR3 extends over 14 amino acids. Incomplete CDR3 DNA: TGTGCCAGCAGCCAAGAGCCGGGGTGGGAGACC. This gives the protein CASSQEPGWET. In full, the CDR3 reads CASSQEPGWETQYF. Full variable domain (rest looked up from reference TRBV14 and TRBJ2-5): EAGVTQFPSHSVIEKGQTVTLRCDPISGHDNLYWYRRVMGKEIKFLLHFVKESKQDESGMPNNRFLAERTGGTYSTLKVQPAELEDSGVYFCASSQEPGWETQYFGPGTRLLVL.

Ten or more counts support this clone. With the read ending 3 residues before the CDR3 end, the germline J gene is used to fill in that end. V and J are TRBV10-1 and TRBJ2-1; 14 bases are shared with TRBD2. Germline V lookup: CDR1 WNHNN, CDR2 SYGVQD (reference sequence). The V segment lost 3 bases and the J segment 4 bases; nucleotides outside the gene matches: 2. The CDR3 covers 16 residues. The chain's CDR3 is CASSDGTSGRYNEQFF. The part of the CDR3 DNA that was read is TGCGCCAGCAGTGATGGGACTAGCGGGAGATACAATGAG.

This clone was counted many times. The CDR3 is cut off 3 residues early in the read; its end comes from the germline J gene. The chain is built from TRBV5-8 and TRBJ1-2; D may be TRBD1 (6 bases). The CDR3 loop spans 13 amino acids. Trimming left V 5 bases short and J 4 bases short, with 12 bases between. From germline, CDR1 is SGHTS and CDR2 YDEGEE. The CDR3: CASSLNRVYGYTF. Partial CDR3 DNA: TGTGCCAGCAGTCTTAACAGGGTCTATGGC. Looking up the rest from reference TRBV5-8 and TRBJ1-2 gives the full variable domain: EAGVTQSPTHLIKTRGQQATLRCSPISGHTSVYWYQQALGLGLQFLLWYDEGEERNRGNFPPRFSGRQFPNYSSELNVNALELEDSALYLCASSLNRVYGYTFGSGTRLTVV.

This clone was counted at least ten times. The read is 3 residues too short to cover the CDR3 end, so that end is filled in from the germline J gene. This rearrangement joins TRBV7-2 to TRBJ2-3, with 7 nucleotides matching TRBD1. This CDR3 has 15 amino acids. V shed 1 base and J 2 bases; nucleotides not matched to a gene: 3. The germline V gene encodes CDR1 SGHTA and CDR2 FQGNSA. CDR3 DNA, as far as it was read: TGTGCCAGCAGCTTAGGACAGGGTTCCACAGATACG. Residues: CASSLGQGSTDT. The whole CDR3 sequence reads CASSLGQGSTDTQYF.

This clone was counted many times. The read gets to within 3 residues of the CDR3 end, and the germline J gene fills in the rest. The chain carries TRBV19 and TRBJ2-7, with D possibly being TRBD1 (6 bases). The CDR3 is 15 residues long. V lost 4 bases and J 4 bases, leaving 17 bases between the germline ends. Germline V gives CDR1 LNHDA, CDR2 SQIVND (reference sequence). CDR3 region: CASSTRTGMGYEQYF. Partial CDR3 DNA: TGTGCCAGTAGTACTAGAACAGGGATGGGTTACGAG.

This clone was counted many times. The CDR3 extends 3 residues past the end of the read, so its final part is completed from the germline J gene. The chain combines TRBV7-9 with TRBJ2-3, with D unclear. The V gene's germline CDR1 is SEHNR and CDR2 FQNEAQ (reference sequence). The CDR3 has 15 amino acids. Trimming took 0 bases from V and 0 from J, leaving 7 bases between them. The covered CDR3 bases are TGTGCCAGCAGCTTAGCCTTAACTAGCACAGATACG. This sequence encodes CASSLALTSTDT. The entire CDR3 sequence reads CASSLALTSTDTQYF.

At least ten counts were recorded for this clone. Read sequence stops 3 residues before the CDR3 end, and the germline J gene provides the missing end. The rearrangement links TRBV7-3 to TRBJ2-3, with D perhaps TRBD2 (6 bases). Trimming took 6 bases from V and 3 from J, leaving 19 bases between them. The CDR3 is made up of 16 amino acids. Looked up from germline, CDR1 is SGHTA and CDR2 is FQGTGA. Incomplete CDR3 DNA: TGTGCCAGCAGTCAAGGGACTCACACCGGAACAGATACG. Amino acids: CASSQGTHTGTDT. The CDR3 as a whole reads CASSQGTHTGTDTQYF.

This clone was seen ten or more times. The CDR3 end is not reached by the read, which stops 3 residues before it; the germline J gene fills it in. The chain uses TRBV5-6 and TRBJ1-6; 10 bases agree with TRBD1. The J segment lost 8 bases and the V segment lost 4 bases, leaving 6 bases of the junction unmatched. In germline, CDR1 is SGHDT, CDR2 YYEEEE. The CDR3 totals 15 residues. The CDR3 region is CASSVRGTGDSPLHF. The sequenced CDR3 bases are TGTGCCAGCAGCGTGAGGGGGACAGGGGATTCACCC.

There are many counts of this clone. The read ends 3 residues early relative to the CDR3; the germline J gene fills the gap. The chain is built from TRBV20-1 and TRBJ2-3; 10 nucleotides agree with TRBD2. Germline V gene lookup returns CDR1 DFQATT and CDR2 SNEGSKA (reference sequence). The CDR3 is 15 amino acids. The CDR3 here is CSAAGTSVLQITQYF. CDR3 bases read: TGCAGTGCCGCCGGGACTAGCGTCTTACAAATAACG.

The sample holds many counts of this clone. The sequenced fragment ends 3 residues before the CDR3 boundary, so the rest is inferred from the germline J gene. The V call is TRBV19, the J call TRBJ2-1; 10 nucleotides match TRBD2. The length of the CDR3 is 15 residues. The V and J ends lost 5 bases and 6 bases, in that order; junction bases with no gene match: 7. CDR1 is LNHDA, CDR2 SQIVND, per germline (reference sequence). The CDR3 loop is CASSFPAGGVNEQFF. CDR3 DNA, as far as it was read: TGTGCCAGTAGTTTCCCAGCGGGAGGGGTCAATGAG.

A few counts support this clone. Read data end 3 residues before the CDR3 end; the end is taken from the germline J gene. The chain employs TRBV18 and TRBJ1-2; D not resolved. CDR1 and CDR2 (germline): KGHSH, LQKENI. This CDR3 region has 16 residues. The CDR3 is CASSPRLAGAYNDYTF. The part of the CDR3 DNA that was read is TGTGCCAGCTCACCGAGACTAGCGGGAGCTTACAATGAC.

With regard to this clone: Read coverage stops 3 residues before the CDR3 terminus; the germline J gene supplies the remainder. The gene calls are TRBV20-1 and TRBJ2-7; TRBD1 might be the D (6 bases). Trimming left V 3 bases short and J 4 bases short, with 10 bases between. Germline assignment: CDR1 DFQATT and CDR2 SNEGSKA (reference sequence). The CDR3 spans 12 residues. The covered CDR3 bases are TGCAGTGCTAGGCCCAGGGGTTACGAG. Protein: CSARPRGYE. The CDR3, in full, reads CSARPRGYEQYF.

In this sample, this clone turned up many times. The CDR3 end lies 3 residues beyond the end of the read and is filled in from the germline J gene. The chain joins TRBV10-1 to TRBJ2-7, with 9 bases identical to TRBD1. Trimming cost V 6 bases and J 3 bases; bases outside gene matches: 6. Germline CDR1 is WNHNN and CDR2 is SYGVQD (reference sequence). The CDR3 sequence is 14 residues long. The CDR3 DNA, read in part, is TGCGCCAGCAGGAAGGACAGGGGAGACTACGAG. It specifies CASRKDRGDYE. The full-length CDR3 reads as CASRKDRGDYEQYF.

This clone was counted ten times or more. The read stops 3 residues short of the end of the CDR3; the missing end is completed from the germline J gene. This sequence joins TRBV9 and TRBJ1-2, with TRBD1 as a possible D gene (5 bases). The germline gives CDR1 SGDLS, CDR2 YYNGEE. The V end was cut by 3 bases, the J end by 5 bases, with 8 bases between. The CDR3 runs 12 residues. CDR3 protein: CASSGAGYGYTF. Partial CDR3 DNA: TGTGCCAGCAGCGGCGCAGGGTATGGC.

This clone has a count of ten or more. The CDR3 end falls 3 residues outside the read, so it is completed with the germline J gene. V usage is TRBV7-9 and J usage is TRBJ1-2, with TRBD1 as a possible D gene (5 bases). Per the germline V gene, CDR1 is SEHNR and CDR2 is FQNEAQ (reference sequence). CDR3 length: 14 residues. CDR3 bases read: TGTGCCAGCAGCGTACCCCAGACAGCGGGAGGC. Its protein is CASSVPQTAGG. The entire CDR3 protein is CASSVPQTAGGYTF.

There are many counts of this clone. The read falls 3 residues short of the CDR3 end, and the missing part is taken from the germline J gene. This rearrangement joins TRBV27 to TRBJ2-2; a weak D match, TRBD2 (5 bases). Germline CDR1 is MNHEY and CDR2 is SMNVEV (reference sequence). This CDR3 comprises 13 residues. The CDR3 bases that were read are TGTGCCAGCTCCCGGGGAATTAATGAAAAG. It yields the protein CASSRGINEK. The full-length CDR3 reads as CASSRGINEKLFF.

This clone was detected ten times or more. The read ends 3 residues before the CDR3 terminus; that terminus is restored from the germline J gene. The chain uses TRBV6-1 and TRBJ1-2; 10 nucleotides agree with TRBD1. V dropped 1 base and J dropped 4; count of bases not matched to a gene: 3. The germline V gene encodes CDR1 MNHNS and CDR2 SASEGT. This CDR3 has 15 residues. CDR3 in amino acids: CASSEGQGASYGYTF. The covered CDR3 bases are TGTGCCAGCAGTGAAGGACAGGGGGCATCCTATGGC.

This clone has at least ten counts. The read terminates 3 residues before the CDR3 end, so the remaining end is supplied by the germline J gene. This sequence joins TRBV7-6 and TRBJ2-3; unclear D gene. The germline V gene encodes CDR1 SGHVS and CDR2 FNYEAQ. Trimming removed 1 base from V and 4 bases from J, with 6 bases in between. The CDR3 totals 13 residues. CDR3 residues: CASSLVIADTQYF. The CDR3 DNA, read in part, is TGTGCCAGCAGCTTAGTAATAGCAGATACG.

In its sample, this clone was seen many times. The read comes to an end 3 residues before the CDR3 does, leaving the germline J gene to fill in the end. J is TRBJ2-1 and V is TRBV30; D gene unclear. The CDR3 is 15 amino acids. V dropped 4 bases and J dropped 0 bases, with 13 bases sitting between them. CDR1 and CDR2 (germline): GTSNPN, SVGIG (reference sequence). The DNA read from the CDR3 is TGTGCCTGGACCGATACTGTTAGCTCCTACAATGAG. It encodes CAWTDTVSSYNE. The full CDR3 reads CAWTDTVSSYNEQFF.

Many counts were recorded for this clone. The read terminates 3 residues ahead of where the CDR3 ends, so the germline J gene completes it. The chain links TRBV14 to TRBJ2-7; D gene unclear. CDR3 size: 14 residues. V was shortened by 5 bases and J by 3 bases, with 14 bases between the two germline ends. Per the germline V gene, CDR1 is SGHDN and CDR2 is FVKESK. The CDR3 DNA, read in part, is TGTGCCAGCAGCTCGCAGACAACGATCTACGAG. As protein: CASSSQTTIYE. The full-length CDR3 reads as CASSSQTTIYEQYF.